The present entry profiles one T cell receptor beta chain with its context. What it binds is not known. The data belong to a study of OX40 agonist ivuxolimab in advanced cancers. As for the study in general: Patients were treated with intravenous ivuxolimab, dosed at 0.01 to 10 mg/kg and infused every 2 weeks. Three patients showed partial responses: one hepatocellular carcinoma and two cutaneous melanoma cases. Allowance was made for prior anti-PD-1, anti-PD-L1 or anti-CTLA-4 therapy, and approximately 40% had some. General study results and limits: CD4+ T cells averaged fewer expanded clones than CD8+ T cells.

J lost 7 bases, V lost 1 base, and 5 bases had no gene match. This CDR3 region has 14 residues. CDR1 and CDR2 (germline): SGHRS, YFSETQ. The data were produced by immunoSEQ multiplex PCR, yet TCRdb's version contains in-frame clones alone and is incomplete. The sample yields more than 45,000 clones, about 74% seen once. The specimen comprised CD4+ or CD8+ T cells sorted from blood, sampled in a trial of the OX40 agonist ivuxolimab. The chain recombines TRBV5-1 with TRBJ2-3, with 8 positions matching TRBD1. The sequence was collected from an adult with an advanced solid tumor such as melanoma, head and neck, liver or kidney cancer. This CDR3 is CASSLQGQGHTQYF. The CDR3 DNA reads TGCGCCAGCAGCTTGCAAGGACAGGGCCATACGCAGTATTTT.